The sequence of this T cell receptor beta chain was determined in a study of T-cell reconstitution after alpha-beta-depleted transplantation in children. Trimming took 4 bases from V and 0 from J, leaving 10 bases between them. CDR1 and CDR2 (germline): MGHDK, SYGVNS. This CDR3 comprises 14 residues. Unique molecular identifiers were incorporated during preparation of the TCRbeta library. TCRdb re-called the PCR reads through MiXCR, storing one row per CDR3 protein. The profile shows roughly 66,000 distinct CDR3 sequences, approximately 5% of them singletons. This clonotype has at least ten counts. The sample consisted of PBMCs, mostly from graft donor cells, taken 180 days after TCRalphabeta/CD19-depleted stem cell transplant. The V call is TRBV25-1, the J call TRBJ2-7, with D possibly matching TRBD1 (6 bases). This sequence originates from a boy in the first two years of life who had a stem cell transplant for acute myeloid leukemia, so the T cells may come from the graft donor. This chain's CDR3 is CASSATGNSYEQYF. CDR3 DNA sequence: TGTGCCAGCAGTGCAACAGGGAACTCCTACGAGCAGTACTTC.